Described below is a single T cell receptor beta chain sequence and its context. What it binds is unknown. This sample was included in a study of shared clonotypes between healthy human individuals. Study outcomes and limitations: Despite large depth, rarefaction showed incomplete sorted-subset sequencing.

V was clipped by 6 bases and J by 2 bases, with 10 bases between them. Germline-derived CDR1 and CDR2 are MDHEN and SYDVKM. The CDR3 runs to 13 residues. The CD4+ fraction was divided into a CD45RA+ naive subset and a CD45RA-negative memory subset. The repertoire was sequenced with immunoSEQ multiplex PCR; TCRdb's copy has only in-frame clones and lacks some. The data hold over a million clones, with approximately 98.5% observed a single time. The source of this sequence is a man aged 25-45 years in good health. The chain is built from TRBV28 and TRBJ1-1; no definite D call. The sequencing input was naive CD4+ T cells sorted from blood. Indicated subset: CD45RA+ positively selected. CDR3 in DNA: TGTGCCAGCAGCCCCTCGGGCAACACTGAAGCTTTCTTT. This gives the protein CASSPSGNTEAFF.